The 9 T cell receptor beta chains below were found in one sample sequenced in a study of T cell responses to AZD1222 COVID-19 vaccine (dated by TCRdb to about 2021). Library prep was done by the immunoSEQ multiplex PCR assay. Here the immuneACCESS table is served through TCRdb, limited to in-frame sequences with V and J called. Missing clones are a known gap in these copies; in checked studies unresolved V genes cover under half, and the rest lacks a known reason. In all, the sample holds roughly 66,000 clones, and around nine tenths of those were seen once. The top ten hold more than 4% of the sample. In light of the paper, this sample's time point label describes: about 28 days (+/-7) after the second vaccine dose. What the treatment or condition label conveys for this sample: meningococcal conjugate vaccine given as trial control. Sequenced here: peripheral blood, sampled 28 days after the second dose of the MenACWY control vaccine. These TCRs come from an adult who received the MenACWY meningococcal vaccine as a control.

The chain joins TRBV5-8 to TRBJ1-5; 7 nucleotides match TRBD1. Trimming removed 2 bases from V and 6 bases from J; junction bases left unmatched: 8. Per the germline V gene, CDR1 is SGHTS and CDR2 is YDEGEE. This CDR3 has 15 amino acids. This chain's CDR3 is CASSFLSPGGQPQHF. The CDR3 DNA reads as TGTGCCAGCAGCTTTCTTTCCCCAGGGGGTCAGCCCCAGCATTTT.

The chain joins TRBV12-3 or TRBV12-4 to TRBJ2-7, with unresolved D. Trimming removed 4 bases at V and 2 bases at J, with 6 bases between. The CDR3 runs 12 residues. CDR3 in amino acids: CASSYGPYEQYF. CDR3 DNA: TGTGCCAGCAGTTACGGACCCTACGAGCAGTACTTC.

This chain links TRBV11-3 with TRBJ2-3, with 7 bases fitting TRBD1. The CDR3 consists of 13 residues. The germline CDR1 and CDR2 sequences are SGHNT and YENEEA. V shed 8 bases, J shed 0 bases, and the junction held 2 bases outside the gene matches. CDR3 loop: CASGTESTDTQYF. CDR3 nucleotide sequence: TGTGCCAGCGGGACAGAGAGCACAGATACGCAGTATTTT.

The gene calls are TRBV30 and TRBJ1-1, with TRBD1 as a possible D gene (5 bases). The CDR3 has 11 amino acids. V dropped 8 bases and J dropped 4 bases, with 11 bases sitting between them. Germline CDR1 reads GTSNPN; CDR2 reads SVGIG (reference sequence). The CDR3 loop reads CARRGSTEAFF. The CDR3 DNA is TGTGCCAGAAGGGGCAGCACTGAAGCTTTCTTT.

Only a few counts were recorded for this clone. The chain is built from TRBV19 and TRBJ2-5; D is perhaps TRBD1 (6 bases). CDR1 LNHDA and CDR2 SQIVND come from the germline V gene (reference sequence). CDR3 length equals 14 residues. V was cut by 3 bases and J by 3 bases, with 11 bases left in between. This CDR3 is CASSIRPGEETQYF. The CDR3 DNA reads TGTGCCAGTAGTATCCGGCCAGGGGAAGAGACCCAGTACTTC.

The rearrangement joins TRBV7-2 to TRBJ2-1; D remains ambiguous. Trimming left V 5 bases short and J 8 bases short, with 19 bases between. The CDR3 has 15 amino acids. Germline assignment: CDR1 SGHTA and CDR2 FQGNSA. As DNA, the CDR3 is TGTGCCAGCAGCCCCCTGGACGTTGCGCAGGATGAGCAGTTCTTC. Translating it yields CASSPLDVAQDEQFF.

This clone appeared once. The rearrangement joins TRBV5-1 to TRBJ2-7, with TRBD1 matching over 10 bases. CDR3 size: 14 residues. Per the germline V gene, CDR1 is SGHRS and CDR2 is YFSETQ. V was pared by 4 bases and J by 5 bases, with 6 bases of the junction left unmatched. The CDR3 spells CASSETGGRDEQYF. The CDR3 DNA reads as TGCGCCAGCAGCGAGACAGGGGGCCGGGACGAGCAGTACTTC.

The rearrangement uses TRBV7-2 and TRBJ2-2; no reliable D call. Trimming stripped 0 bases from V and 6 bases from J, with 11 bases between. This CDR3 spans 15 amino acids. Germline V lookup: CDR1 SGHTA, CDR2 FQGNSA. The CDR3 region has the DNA TGTGCCAGCAGCTTAGCGGCTCTAGAGGCCGGGGAGCTGTTTTTT. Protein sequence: CASSLAALEAGELFF.

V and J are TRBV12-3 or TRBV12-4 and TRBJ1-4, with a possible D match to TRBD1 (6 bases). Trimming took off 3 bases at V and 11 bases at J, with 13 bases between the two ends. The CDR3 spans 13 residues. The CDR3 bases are TGTGCCAGCAGTTTGGACGGGGGCGCGAAACTGTTTTTT. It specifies CASSLDGGAKLFF.